These 5 T cell receptor beta chains originate from one sample sequenced in a study of a mutant IDH1 vaccine in newly diagnosed glioma. Sequencing used immunoSEQ multiplex PCR; TCRdb keeps in-frame clones, though not all of them. The sample holds approximately 61,000 clones, about four fifths seen once. Time point denoted: week 35, safety follow-up. Mutant IDH1 20-mer peptide, at 300 ug, made up each vaccine dose, with topical imiquimod. The antigens of these receptors remain unknown. Sample: PBMCs, taken from a glioma patient whose treatment included an IDH1 peptide vaccine. The receptors stem from a man aged 40-55 years with glioma.

The gene calls are TRBV4-3 and TRBJ2-5; D call uncertain. Germline V gene sequence: CDR1 LGHNA, CDR2 YSLEER. The CDR3 has 15 amino acids. The V gene lost 1 base and the J gene lost 3 bases, with 12 bases spanning the gap. The CDR3 spells CASSQVWAAEETQYF. CDR3 sequence (DNA): TGCGCCAGCAGCCAAGTTTGGGCAGCCGAAGAGACCCAGTACTTC.

The chain recombines TRBV28 with TRBJ2-3; D uncertain. The germline V and J ends were trimmed by 6 bases and 3 bases, with 7 bases remaining between them. Per the germline V gene, CDR1 is MDHEN and CDR2 is SYDVKM. CDR3 length equals 12 residues. The CDR3 sequence is CASSRDTDTQYF. CDR3 sequence (DNA): TGTGCCAGCAGCCGAGATACAGATACGCAGTATTTT.

Regarding this clone: Its ends do not fully match the called genes, so a read error is possible. This chain links TRBV9 with TRBJ2-2, with TRBD1 matching 7 bases. Germline V CDR1 and CDR2: SGDLS, YYNGEE. The CDR3 is 16 residues long. The CDR3 loop is CTSSALRDSNTGELFF. The DNA of the CDR3 is TGTACCAGCAGCGCTCTCCGGGACAGTAACACCGGGGAGCTGTTTTTT.

The chain joins TRBV29-1 to TRBJ2-7; TRBD2 aligns across 11 bases. CDR1 SQVTM and CDR2 ANQGSEA come from the germline V gene. The length of the CDR3 is 13 residues. The V and J ends lost 7 bases and 5 bases, in that order; junction bases with no gene match: 7. CDR3 amino acids: CSAVAGGPHEQYF. In DNA, the CDR3 is TGCAGCGCCGTAGCGGGGGGGCCCCACGAGCAGTACTTC.

J is TRBJ1-2 and V is TRBV13, with D perhaps TRBD1 (5 bases). From germline, CDR1 is PRHDT and CDR2 FYEKMQ (reference sequence). The CDR3 covers 15 residues. The V end lost 5 bases, the J end lost 8 bases, and 21 bases lay between the germline ends. The CDR3 DNA reads as TGTGCCAGCAGCCCTTGGGGATCCGGGACGCAAGGCTACACCTTC. Residues: CASSPWGSGTQGYTF.